Shown below are 9 T cell receptor beta chains from a single sample sequenced in a study of T cells after posttransplantation cyclophosphamide. A marrow graft followed busulfan-fludarabine conditioning, with cyclophosphamide on days +3 and +4. Using immunoSEQ multiplex PCR, the repertoire was profiled, and TCRdb retains in-frame clones only, with some absent. The table has about 3,000 clones, around 74% seen once. This specimen consisted of PBMCs, obtained after allogeneic stem cell transplant with posttransplant cyclophosphamide. The source is a female patient aged 50-59 years who received an allogeneic stem cell transplant from a related donor, was CMV-positive, and had no GVHD. Among the T cells, some may be from the graft donor.

V and J are TRBV5-4 and TRBJ2-2; 8 positions match TRBD1. From germline, CDR1 is SGHNT and CDR2 YYREEE (reference sequence). With 1 base clipped from V and 5 bases from J, the junction kept 4 bases outside the gene matches. CDR3 length: 15 amino acids. The CDR3 loop reads CASSLSRDRTGELFF. The CDR3 region has the DNA TGTGCCAGCAGCTTGTCCCGGGACAGGACCGGGGAGCTGTTTTTT.

CDR3 amino acids: CASSPLTLAGGSNTGELFF. The CDR3 coding sequence is TGTGCCAGCTCACCACTTACGCTAGCGGGGGGTTCGAACACCGGGGAGCTGTTTTTT. The chain combines TRBV18 with TRBJ2-2, with TRBD2 matching over 11 bases. Germline CDR1 and CDR2: KGHSH and LQKENI. V gave up 1 base and J gave up 0 bases; unmatched junction bases: 7. The CDR3 is 19 amino acids.

By proportion, this clone is large. The chain carries TRBV7-4 and TRBJ1-3; TRBD1 agrees at 8 bases. Germline CDR1 SGHVT, CDR2 SQSDAQ. The trim removed 5 bases at V and 4 bases at J, leaving 7 bases unmatched. The CDR3 totals 15 residues. This CDR3 is CASSNRTGLGNTIYF. The CDR3 DNA reads as TGTGCCAGCAGCAACCGGACAGGGCTAGGAAACACCATATATTTT.

In regard to this clone: Other DNA sequences of this sample code for an identical CDR3. The V gene is TRBV6-1, the J gene TRBJ2-7, with 8 bases matching TRBD2. The CDR3 consists of 15 residues. In germline, CDR1 is MNHNS, CDR2 SASEGT. J lost 0 bases, V lost 9 bases, and 10 bases had no gene match. CDR3 sequence reads: CASSFSGESSYEQYF. The CDR3 DNA reads TGTGCCAGTAGCTTTAGCGGGGAATCCTCCTACGAGCAGTACTTC.

The chain recombines TRBV27 with TRBJ1-2; TRBD1 matches 12 bases. From germline, CDR1 is MNHEY and CDR2 SMNVEV (reference sequence). V was clipped by 4 bases and J by 0 bases; unmatched bases: 9. This CDR3 contains 18 residues. The CDR3 reads CASSSRDRGRVSNYGYTF. CDR3 bases: TGTGCCAGCAGTTCCCGGGACAGGGGGCGCGTCTCTAACTATGGCTACACCTTC.

The chain has TRBV6-6 and TRBJ1-3, with 8 bases that match TRBD1. Germline CDR1 and CDR2: MNHNY and SVGAGI (reference sequence). The CDR3 is 15 residues long. Trimming removed 6 bases from V and 0 bases from J; junction bases left unmatched: 4. CDR3 nucleotides: TGTGCCAGCAGAAGGGACAGGATCTCTGGAAACACCATATATTTT. Translation: CASRRDRISGNTIYF.

V usage is TRBV28 and J usage is TRBJ2-5; D remains unclear. With the DNA end fitting TRBJ2-7 better, the J assignment may be wrong. Germline-derived CDR1 and CDR2 are MDHEN and SYDVKM. This CDR3 spans 15 amino acids. DNA for the CDR3: TGTGCCAGCAGTCTGGCCTCTAGGAACTCCTACGAGCAGTACTTC. Translation: CASSLASRNSYEQYF.

The V gene is TRBV7-8, the J gene TRBJ1-2; 7 bases map to TRBD1. CDR1 and CDR2 from the germline V gene are SGHVS and FQNEAQ. CDR3 size: 17 residues. After removal of 5 bases from V and 1 base from J, the junction contained 13 bases not matched to a gene. The CDR3 protein is CASSGRGRGPFNYGYTF. CDR3 nucleotide sequence: TGTGCCAGCAGCGGAAGGGGGCGGGGCCCCTTTAACTATGGCTACACCTTC. The full variable domain, with the rest looked up from reference TRBV7-8 and TRBJ1-2, is GAGVSQSPRYKVAKRGQDVALRCDPISGHVSLFWYQQALGQGPEFLTYFQNEAQLDKSGLPSDRFFAERPEGSVSTLKIQRTQQEDSAVYLCASSGRGRGPFNYGYTFGSGTRLTVV.

CDR3 in amino acids: CASNDIGLRYTF. The CDR3 nucleotides are TGTGCCAGCAACGATATCGGTCTCCGCTACACCTTC. The chain joins TRBV28 to TRBJ1-2; D not certain. This CDR3 has 12 residues. Germline V gene data show CDR1 as MDHEN and CDR2 as SYDVKM. V was pared by 7 bases and J by 9 bases, with 15 bases between.